This T cell receptor (beta chain) was captured by sequencing in a study of blood T cell repertoires in COVID-19. Repertoires were generated with immunoSEQ multiplex PCR, while TCRdb's copy carries only in-frame clones and drops some. The sample lists 300,000 to 450,000 clones, more than 80% occurring once. The CDR3 totals 14 residues. V lost 5 bases, J lost 5 bases, and 15 bases lay in between. The germline gives CDR1 SGHNT, CDR2 YENEEA. Sequencing used peripheral blood. This chain uses TRBV11-3 with TRBJ1-2; the D gene is possibly TRBD1 (6 bases). The source of this sequence is a woman in her thirties with COVID-19, enrolled during active disease. DNA for the CDR3: TGTGCCAGCAGCCTGTCAGGGAGGGGGTATGGCTACACCTTC. This gives the protein CASSLSGRGYGYTF.